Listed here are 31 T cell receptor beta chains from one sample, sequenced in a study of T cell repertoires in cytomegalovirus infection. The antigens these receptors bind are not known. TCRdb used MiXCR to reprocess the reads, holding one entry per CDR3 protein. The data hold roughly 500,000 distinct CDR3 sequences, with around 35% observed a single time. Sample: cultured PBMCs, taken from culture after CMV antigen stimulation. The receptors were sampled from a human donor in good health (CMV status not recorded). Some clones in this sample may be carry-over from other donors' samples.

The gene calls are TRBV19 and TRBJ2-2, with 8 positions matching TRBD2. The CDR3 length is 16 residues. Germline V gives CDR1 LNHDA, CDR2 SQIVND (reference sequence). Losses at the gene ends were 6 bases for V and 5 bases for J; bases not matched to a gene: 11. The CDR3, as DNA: TGTGCCAGTAGCCTCCTAAAGCCTAGCGGGACCGGGGAGCTGTTTTTT. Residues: CASSLLKPSGTGELFF.

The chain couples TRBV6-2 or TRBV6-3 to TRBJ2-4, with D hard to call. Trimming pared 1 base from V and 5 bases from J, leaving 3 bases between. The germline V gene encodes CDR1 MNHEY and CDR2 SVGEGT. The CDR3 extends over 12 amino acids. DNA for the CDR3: TGTGCCAGCAGTTACTACGAAAACATTCAGTACTTC. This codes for CASSYYENIQYF.

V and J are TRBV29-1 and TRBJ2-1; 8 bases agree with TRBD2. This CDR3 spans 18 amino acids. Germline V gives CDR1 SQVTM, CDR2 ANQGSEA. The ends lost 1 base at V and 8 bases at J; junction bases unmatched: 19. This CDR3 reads CSVEGSWAVREGLDEQFF. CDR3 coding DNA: TGCAGCGTTGAAGGGTCCTGGGCAGTTCGGGAGGGCCTCGATGAGCAGTTCTTC.

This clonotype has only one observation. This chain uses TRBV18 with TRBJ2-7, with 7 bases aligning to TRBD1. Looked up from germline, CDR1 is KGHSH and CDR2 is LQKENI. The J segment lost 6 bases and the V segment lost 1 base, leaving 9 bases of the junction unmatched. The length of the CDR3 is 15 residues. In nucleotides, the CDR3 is TGTGCCAGCTCACCACATTCGGACAGGACCAGCGAGCAGTACTTC. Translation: CASSPHSDRTSEQYF.

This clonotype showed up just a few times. The DNA for the CDR3 is TGTGCCAGCAGCCCAACAGGGGGCTGGTACACCGGGGAGCTGTTTTTT. Amino acids: CASSPTGGWYTGELFF. V and J are TRBV7-3 and TRBJ2-2, with 9 bases identical to TRBD1. The germline V gene has CDR1 SGHTA and CDR2 FQGTGA. J gave up 3 bases and V 5 bases, and 7 bases lay outside the gene matches. The CDR3 length is 16 residues.

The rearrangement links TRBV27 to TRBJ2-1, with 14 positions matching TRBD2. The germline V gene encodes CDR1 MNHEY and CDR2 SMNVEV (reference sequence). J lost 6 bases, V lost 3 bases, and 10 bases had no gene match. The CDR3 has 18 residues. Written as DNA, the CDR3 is TGTGCCAGCAGTTTCCCTGGACTAGCGGGAGGTATTGGCAATGAGCAGTTCTTC. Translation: CASSFPGLAGGIGNEQFF.

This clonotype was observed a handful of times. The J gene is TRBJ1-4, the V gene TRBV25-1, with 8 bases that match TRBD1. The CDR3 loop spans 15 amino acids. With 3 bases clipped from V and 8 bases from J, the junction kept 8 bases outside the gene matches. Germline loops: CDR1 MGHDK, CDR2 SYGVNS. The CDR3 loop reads CASSDLRTGNEKLFF. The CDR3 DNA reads TGTGCCAGCAGTGACCTCCGGACAGGGAACGAAAAACTGTTTTTT.

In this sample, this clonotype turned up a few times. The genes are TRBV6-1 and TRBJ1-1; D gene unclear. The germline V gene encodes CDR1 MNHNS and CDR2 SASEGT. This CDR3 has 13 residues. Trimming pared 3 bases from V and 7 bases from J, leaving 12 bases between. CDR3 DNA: TGTGCCAGCAGTGAGGCGCATCGGGGTGAAGCTTTCTTT. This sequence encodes CASSEAHRGEAFF.

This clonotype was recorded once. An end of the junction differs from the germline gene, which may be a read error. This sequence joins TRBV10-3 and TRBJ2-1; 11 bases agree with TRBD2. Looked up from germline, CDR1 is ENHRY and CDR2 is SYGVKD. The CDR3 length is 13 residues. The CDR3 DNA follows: TGTGCCATTCCGGGACTAGCGGCCAATGAGGAGTTCTTC. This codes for CAIPGLAANEEFF.

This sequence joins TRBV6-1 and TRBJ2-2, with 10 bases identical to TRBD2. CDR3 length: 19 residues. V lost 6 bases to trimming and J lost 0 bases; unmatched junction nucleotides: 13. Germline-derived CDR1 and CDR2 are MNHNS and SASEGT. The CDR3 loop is CASRPNPSGGRPNTGELFF. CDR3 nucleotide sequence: TGTGCCAGCAGACCAAACCCTAGCGGGGGACGCCCGAACACCGGGGAGCTGTTTTTT.

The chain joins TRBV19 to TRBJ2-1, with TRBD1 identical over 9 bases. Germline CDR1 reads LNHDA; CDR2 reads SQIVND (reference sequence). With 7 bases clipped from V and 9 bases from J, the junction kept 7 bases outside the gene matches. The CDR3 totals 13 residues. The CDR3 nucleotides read TGTGCCAGTATTAACAGGGGGCTGAGTGAGCAGTTCTTC. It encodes CASINRGLSEQFF.

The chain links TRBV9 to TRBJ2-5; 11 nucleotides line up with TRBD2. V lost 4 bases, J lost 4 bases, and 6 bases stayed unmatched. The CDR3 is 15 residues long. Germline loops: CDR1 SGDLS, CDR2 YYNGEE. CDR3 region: CASSKFLAGGETQYF. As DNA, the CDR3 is TGTGCCAGCAGCAAATTCCTAGCGGGAGGAGAGACCCAGTACTTC.

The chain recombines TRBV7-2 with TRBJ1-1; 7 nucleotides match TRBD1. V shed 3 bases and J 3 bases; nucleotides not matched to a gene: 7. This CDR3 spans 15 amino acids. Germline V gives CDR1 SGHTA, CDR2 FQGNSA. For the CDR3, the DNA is TGTGCCAGCAGCTTGGGACAGCTCAGGGACACTGAAGCTTTCTTT. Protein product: CASSLGQLRDTEAFF.

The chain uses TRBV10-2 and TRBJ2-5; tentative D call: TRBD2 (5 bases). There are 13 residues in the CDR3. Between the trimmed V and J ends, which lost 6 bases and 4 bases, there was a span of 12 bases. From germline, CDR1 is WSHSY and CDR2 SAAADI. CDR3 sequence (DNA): TGCGCCAGCAGCCTACTAGTCCGAGAGACCCAGTACTTC. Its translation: CASSLLVRETQYF.

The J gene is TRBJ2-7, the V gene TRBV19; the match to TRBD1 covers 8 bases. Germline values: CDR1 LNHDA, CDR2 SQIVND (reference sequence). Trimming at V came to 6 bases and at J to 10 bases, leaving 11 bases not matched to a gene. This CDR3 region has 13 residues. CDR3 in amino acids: CASSDRGLASQYF. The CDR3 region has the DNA TGTGCCAGTAGCGACAGGGGCCTAGCGTCTCAGTACTTC. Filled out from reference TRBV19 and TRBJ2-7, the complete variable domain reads DGGITQSPKYLFRKEGQNVTLSCEQNLNHDAMYWYRQDPGQGLRLIYYSQIVNDFQKGDIAEGYSVSREKKESFPLTVTSAQKNPTAFYLCASSDRGLASQYFGPGTRLTVT.

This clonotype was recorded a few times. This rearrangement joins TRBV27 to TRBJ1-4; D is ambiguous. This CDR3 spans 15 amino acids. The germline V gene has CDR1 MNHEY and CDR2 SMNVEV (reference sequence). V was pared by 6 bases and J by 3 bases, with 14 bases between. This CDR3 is CASRPAETSNEKLFF. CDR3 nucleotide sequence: TGTGCCAGCAGACCCGCGGAGACCTCTAATGAAAAACTGTTTTTT.

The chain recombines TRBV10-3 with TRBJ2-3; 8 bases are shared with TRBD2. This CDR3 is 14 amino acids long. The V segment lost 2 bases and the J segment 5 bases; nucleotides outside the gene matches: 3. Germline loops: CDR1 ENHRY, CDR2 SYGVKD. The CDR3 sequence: CAISEKGTRDTQYF. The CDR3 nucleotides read TGTGCCATCAGTGAGAAGGGGACTAGAGATACGCAGTATTTT.

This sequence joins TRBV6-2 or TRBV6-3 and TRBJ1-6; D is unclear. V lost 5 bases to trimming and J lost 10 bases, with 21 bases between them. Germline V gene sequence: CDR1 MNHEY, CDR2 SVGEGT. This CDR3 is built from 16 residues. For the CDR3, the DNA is TGTGCCAGCAGTCACTTCTTGGAGGCCCGGGGATCACCCCTCCACTTT. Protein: CASSHFLEARGSPLHF.

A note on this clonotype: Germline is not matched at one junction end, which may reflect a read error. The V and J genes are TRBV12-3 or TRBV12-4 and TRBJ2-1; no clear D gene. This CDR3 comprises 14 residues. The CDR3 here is CASRLGSSYNEQLF. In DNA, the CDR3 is TGTGCCAGCAGGCTAGGCTCCTCCTACAATGAGCAGCTCTTC.

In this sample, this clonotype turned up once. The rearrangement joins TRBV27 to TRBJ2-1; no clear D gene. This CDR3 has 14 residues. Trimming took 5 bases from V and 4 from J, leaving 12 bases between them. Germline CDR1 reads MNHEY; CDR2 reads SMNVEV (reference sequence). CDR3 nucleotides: TGTGCCAGCAGTCCGCGTCTTTTTTACAATGAGCAGTTCTTC. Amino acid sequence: CASSPRLFYNEQFF.

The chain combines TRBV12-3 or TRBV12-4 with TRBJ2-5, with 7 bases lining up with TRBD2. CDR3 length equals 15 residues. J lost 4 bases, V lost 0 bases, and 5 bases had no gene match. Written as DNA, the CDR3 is TGTGCCAGCAGTTTAGCGGCGGGAGTGGGAGAGACCCAGTACTTC. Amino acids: CASSLAAGVGETQYF.

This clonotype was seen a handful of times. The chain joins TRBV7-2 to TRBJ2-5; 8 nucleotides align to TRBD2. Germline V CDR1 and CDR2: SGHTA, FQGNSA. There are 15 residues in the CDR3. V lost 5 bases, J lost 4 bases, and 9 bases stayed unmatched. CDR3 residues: CASSIARGGGETQYF. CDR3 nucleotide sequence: TGTGCCAGCAGCATCGCCCGGGGGGGGGGAGAGACCCAGTACTTC.

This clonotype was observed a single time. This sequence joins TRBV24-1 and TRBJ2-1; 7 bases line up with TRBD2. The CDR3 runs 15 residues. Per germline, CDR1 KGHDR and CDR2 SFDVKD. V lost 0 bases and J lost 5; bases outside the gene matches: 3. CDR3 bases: TGTGCCACCAGTGATTTGCGACTAGCCCACAATGAGCAGTTCTTC. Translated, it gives CATSDLRLAHNEQFF.

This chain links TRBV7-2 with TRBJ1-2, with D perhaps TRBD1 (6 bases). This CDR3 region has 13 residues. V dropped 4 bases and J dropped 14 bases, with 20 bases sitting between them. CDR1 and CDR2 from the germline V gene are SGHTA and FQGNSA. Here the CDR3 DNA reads TGTGCCAGCAGCTCGCGAACACAGGGCGGTGGTACCTTC. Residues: CASSSRTQGGGTF. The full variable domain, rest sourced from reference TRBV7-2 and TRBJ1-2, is GAGVSQSPSNKVTEKGKDVELRCDPISGHTALYWYRQSLGQGLEFLIYFQGNSAPDKSGLPSDRFSAERTGGSVSTLTIQRTQQEDSAVYLCASSSRTQGGGTFGSGTRLTVV.

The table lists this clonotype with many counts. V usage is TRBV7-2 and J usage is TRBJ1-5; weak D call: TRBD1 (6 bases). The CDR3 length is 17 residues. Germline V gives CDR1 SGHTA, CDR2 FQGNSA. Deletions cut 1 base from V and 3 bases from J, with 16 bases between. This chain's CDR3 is CASSLGSGGHHNQPQHF. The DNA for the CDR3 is TGTGCCAGCAGCTTAGGGTCGGGGGGGCATCACAATCAGCCCCAGCATTTT.

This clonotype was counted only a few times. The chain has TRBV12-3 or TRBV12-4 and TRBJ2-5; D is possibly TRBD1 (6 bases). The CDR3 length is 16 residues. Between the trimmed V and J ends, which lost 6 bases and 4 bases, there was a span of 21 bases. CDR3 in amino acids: CASSSPIRSRGETQYF. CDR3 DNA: TGTGCCAGCAGCTCCCCGATTAGGTCCAGGGGAGAGACCCAGTACTTC.

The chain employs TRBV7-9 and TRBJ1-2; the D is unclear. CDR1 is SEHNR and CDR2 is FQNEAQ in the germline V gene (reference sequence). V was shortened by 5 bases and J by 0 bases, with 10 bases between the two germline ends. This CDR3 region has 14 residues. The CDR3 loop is CASSRELANYGYTF. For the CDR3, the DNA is TGTGCCAGCAGCCGAGAACTTGCTAACTATGGCTACACCTTC.

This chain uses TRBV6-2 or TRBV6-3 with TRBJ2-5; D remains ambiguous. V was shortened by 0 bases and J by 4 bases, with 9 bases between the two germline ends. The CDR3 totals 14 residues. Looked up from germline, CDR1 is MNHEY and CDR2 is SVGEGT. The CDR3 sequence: CASSYSGRRETQYF. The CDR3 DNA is TGTGCCAGCAGTTACTCGGGCAGGAGAGAGACCCAGTACTTC.

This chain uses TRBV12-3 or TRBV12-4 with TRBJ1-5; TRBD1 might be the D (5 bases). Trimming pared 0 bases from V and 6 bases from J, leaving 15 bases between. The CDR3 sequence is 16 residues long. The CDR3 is CASSLALREGIQPQHF. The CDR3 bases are TGTGCCAGCAGTTTAGCGCTTCGTGAGGGGATTCAGCCCCAGCATTTT.

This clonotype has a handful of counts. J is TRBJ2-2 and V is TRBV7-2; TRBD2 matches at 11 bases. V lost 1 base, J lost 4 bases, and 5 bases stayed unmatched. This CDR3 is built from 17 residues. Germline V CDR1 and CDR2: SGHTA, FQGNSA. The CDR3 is CASSLGVAGGPTGELFF. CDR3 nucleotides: TGTGCCAGCAGCTTAGGGGTAGCGGGAGGGCCCACCGGGGAGCTGTTTTTT.

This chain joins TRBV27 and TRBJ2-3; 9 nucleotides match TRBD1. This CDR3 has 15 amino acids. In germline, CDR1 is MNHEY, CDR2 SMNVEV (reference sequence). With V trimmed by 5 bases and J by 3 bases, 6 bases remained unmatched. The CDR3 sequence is CASSRQGEWTDTQYF. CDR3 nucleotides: TGTGCCAGCAGTAGACAGGGGGAATGGACAGATACGCAGTATTTT.